A selection of T cell receptor beta chains follows, all from one sample in a study of cytomegalovirus exposure and HLA in healthy donors. The protocol was immunoSEQ multiplex PCR, while the TCRdb copy is restricted to in-frame clones and leaves out a portion. The table includes roughly 110,000 clones, more than 75% detected once. The sample consisted of PBMCs. These receptors came from a woman in her fifties or sixties in good health and CMV-seropositive. Each CDR3 is given with its conserved first and last residue. The D gene is left open where the match is weak. For some rows the clone size is stated as once, few or many, or as a class when expanded; others skip it.

TRBJ1-3	NA	NA	TRBV2	TGTGCCAGCAGTGAAGCTGGGCGACGCCTCTCTGGAAACACCATATATTTT	CASSEAGRRLSGNTIYF
TRBJ2-3	TRBD2	NA	TRBV7-3	TGTGCCAGCAGCGCACAGAGACTAGCGGGGGGGCAAGATACGCAGTATTTT	CASSAQRLAGGQDTQYF
TRBJ2-1	NA	NA	TRBV4-1	TGCGCCAGCAGCCAAGAAGAGAGCTCCTACAATGAGCAGTTCTTC	CASSQEESSYNEQFF
TRBJ2-3	TRBD1	NA	TRBV11-1	TGTGCCAGCAGCTTAGGACAGGGGGGCTTTGAGGATACGCAGTATTTT	CASSLGQGGFEDTQYF
TRBJ2-2	NA	NA	TRBV14	TGTGCCAGCAGCCCCCTACAGGGTAACACCGGGGAGCTGTTTTTT	CASSPLQGNTGELFF
TRBJ2-5	TRBD2	NA	TRBV5-4	TGTGCCAGCAGCTTGGCGGGGGGGAAAGAGACCCAGTACTTC	CASSLAGGKETQYF
TRBJ1-2	TRBD1	NA	TRBV28	TGTGCCAGCAGTTTGCCTCAGACAGGGGGCATGGATGGCTACACCTTC	CASSLPQTGGMDGYTF
TRBJ1-2	TRBD1	NA	TRBV9	TGTGCCAGCAGCGTAGGACAGGGGAACTATGGCTACACCTTC	CASSVGQGNYGYTF
TRBJ2-3	TRBD1	few	TRBV5-1	TGCGCCAGCAGCGGGACAGGGGTTGGTACAGATACGCAGTATTTT	CASSGTGVGTDTQYF
TRBJ1-5	NA	NA	TRBV21-1	TGTGCCAGCAGGTCCCCTGGCAATCAGCCCCAGCATTTT	CASRSPGNQPQHF
TRBJ2-3	TRBD1	NA	TRBV5-8	TGTGCCAGCACGGCGGGACAGGACACAGATACGCAGTATTTT	CASTAGQDTDTQYF
TRBJ2-7	NA	NA	TRBV5-4	TGTGCCAGCAGTTCCCGGACACAGCACCCTTACGAGCAGTACTTC	CASSSRTQHPYEQYF
TRBJ2-1	TRBD2	NA	TRBV13	TGTGCCAGCAGACTAGCGGGGGGGCCGGACAATGAGCAGTTCTTC	CASRLAGGPDNEQFF
TRBJ2-7	TRBD1	NA	TRBV28	TGTGCCAGCAGTTGGGGGACAGACTCCTACGAGCAGTACTTC	CASSWGTDSYEQYF
TRBJ1-5	NA	NA	TRBV7-9	TGTGCCAGCAGCTCCGGTCAGCCCCAGCATTTT	CASSSGQPQHF
TRBJ1-5	NA	once	TRBV30	TGTGCCTGGCGGGGAGGAGATCAGCCCCAGCATTTT	CAWRGGDQPQHF
TRBJ2-5	TRBD2	NA	TRBV11-1	TGTGCCAGCAGCTTAGGGATCCTTCCCGGGGGGGGGTCCAGGACCCAGTACTTC	CASSLGILPGGGSRTQYF
TRBJ2-7	TRBD1	NA	TRBV2	TGTGCCAGTAAACTGGGACAGGGACCCTACGAGCAGTACTTC	CASKLGQGPYEQYF
TRBJ1-2	NA	NA	TRBV6-5	TGTGCCAGCAGTGATTACGGTGCGTATGGCTACACCTTC	CASSDYGAYGYTF
TRBJ1-1	NA	NA	TRBV6-6	TGTGCCAGCAGCAGGGGTTGGGGGGGGGACACTGAAGCTTTCTTT	CASSRGWGGDTEAFF
TRBJ2-1	TRBD1	NA	TRBV15	TGTGCCACCAGCGGAACAGGGGGAGTAGGTGGTTCGTACAATGAGCAGTTCTTC	CATSGTGGVGGSYNEQFF
TRBJ1-5	NA	once	TRBV21-1	TGTGCCAGCAGTGGGACAGGGAGGGAGGACAATCAGCCCCAGCATTTT	CASSGTGREDNQPQHF
TRBJ1-4	NA	NA	TRBV5-6	TGTGCCAGCAGCTTGCTTTCAGGGCCCGTGGGTGAAAAACTGTTTTTT	CASSLLSGPVGEKLFF
TRBJ1-1	NA	many	TRBV4-3	TGCGCCAGCAGCCAGGGACAGAACACTGAAGCTTTCTTT	CASSQGQNTEAFF
TRBJ2-7	NA	NA	TRBV28	TGTGCCAGCAGTTTATACAGGGAAGGTCGATACGAGCAGTACTTC	CASSLYREGRYEQYF
TRBJ1-1	TRBD1	once	TRBV30	TGTGCCTGGAGTGTACGGGACAGGGGGAACACTGAAGCTTTCTTT	CAWSVRDRGNTEAFF
TRBJ1-1	TRBD1	NA	TRBV18	TGTGCCAGCTCACCAGGGACAGGCTACACTGAAGCTTTCTTT	CASSPGTGYTEAFF
TRBJ2-2	TRBD1	NA	TRBV28	TGTGCCAGCAGTTCCCGACAGGGGAGCACCGGGGAGCTGTTTTTT	CASSSRQGSTGELFF
TRBJ1-3	NA	NA	TRBV28	TGTGCCAGCAGTCGACGGGGGATATCTGGAAACACCATATATTTT	CASSRRGISGNTIYF
TRBJ1-2	NA	NA	TRBV4-3	TGCGCCAGCAGCCACCCACAGGGATATGGCTACACCTTC	CASSHPQGYGYTF
TRBJ2-6	NA	few	TRBV27	TGTGCCAGCAGTTTGGTAGCGAGCTCTGGGGCCAACGTCCTGACTTTC	CASSLVASSGANVLTF
TRBJ1-2	TRBD1	few	TRBV6-6	TGTGCCAGCAGTTACTCGCTCCAGGGGGCGAACTATGGCTACACCTTC	CASSYSLQGANYGYTF
TRBJ2-3	TRBD2	NA	TRBV5-1	TGCGCCAGCAGCTTCGCCCGGACTAGCGGGGGGATTCGCGGCACAGATACGCAGTATTTT	CASSFARTSGGIRGTDTQYF
TRBJ1-4	NA	few	TRBV6-5	TGTGCCAGCAGTCGGGGAACTAATGAAAAACTGTTTTTT	CASSRGTNEKLFF
TRBJ1-5	NA	NA	TRBV11-2	TGTGCCAGCAGCTTAGGACAGTACAATCAGCCCCAGCATTTT	CASSLGQYNQPQHF
TRBJ2-1	TRBD1	NA	TRBV28	TGTGCCAGCAGACAATGGGACAGGGGGGGCAATGAGCAGTTCTTC	CASRQWDRGGNEQFF
TRBJ1-2	TRBD1	NA	TRBV9	TGTGCCAGCAGCGTGGACAGGGGGTCGGGGGAAGGTAACTATGGCTACACCTTC	CASSVDRGSGEGNYGYTF
TRBJ1-1	NA	medium-sized	TRBV10-3	TGTGCCATCAGTGAACCACAGGTGAACACTGAAGCTTTCTTT	CAISEPQVNTEAFF
TRBJ2-4	NA	NA	TRBV7-9	TGTGCCAGCAGCCCAACCGGGGACACAAGCAGCATTCAGTACTTC	CASSPTGDTSSIQYF
TRBJ2-3	NA	NA	TRBV19	TGTGCCAGTAGTATATCTGCAGGCGGGGAGGGCACAGATACGCAGTATTTT	CASSISAGGEGTDTQYF
TRBJ2-5	NA	NA	TRBV7-9	TGTGCCAGCAGCTTAGTGGAATCAGGGATGGAGACCCAGTACTTC	CASSLVESGMETQYF
TRBJ1-5	TRBD1	many	TRBV4-3	TGCGCCAGCAGCCCCGACAGGGTAGGGCAGCCCCAGCATTTT	CASSPDRVGQPQHF
TRBJ1-4	NA	few	TRBV30	TGTGCCTGGAAGGGAGGGGGAAATGAAAAACTGTTTTTT	CAWKGGGNEKLFF
TRBJ2-3	TRBD1	NA	TRBV28	TGTGCCAGCAGTTGGACCGGGATAGGGGGCATCGCAGATACGCAGTATTTT	CASSWTGIGGIADTQYF
TRBJ2-2	TRBD1	once	TRBV5-1	TGCGCCAGCAGCTCGTCCCCGGGACAGCACACCGGGGAGCTGTTTTTT	CASSSSPGQHTGELFF
TRBJ1-1	NA	NA	TRBV7-2	TGTGCCAGCAGTTTGGTGGGGAGGAGCACTGAAGCTTTCTTT	CASSLVGRSTEAFF
TRBJ2-6	TRBD1	NA	TRBV5-1	TGCGCCAGCAGCCTAGGGACAGGAAGCTCTGGGGCCAACGTCCTGACTTTC	CASSLGTGSSGANVLTF
TRBJ1-2	NA	NA	TRBV5-6	TGTGCCAGCAGCCGTATTCTAAGCACATTCGGGAGGGGTTCTTATGGCTACACCTTC	CASSRILSTFGRGSYGYTF
TRBJ1-4	TRBD1	NA	TRBV30	TGTGCCTGGAGTGGGGGACAGGGCTTTGAAAAACTGTTTTTT	CAWSGGQGFEKLFF
TRBJ1-2	NA	NA	TRBV4-1	TGCGCCAGCAGCTCTGGAGGCCCTAACTATGGCTACACCTTC	CASSSGGPNYGYTF
TRBJ1-2	NA	NA	TRBV27	TGTGCCAGCAGTTTATCGGCTGGATCGGCCCAAGCAGGGATTGAGGGCTACACCTTC	CASSLSAGSAQAGIEGYTF
TRBJ1-2	NA	NA	TRBV5-1	TGCGCCAGCAGCTTAGGTCCCGCGGTGGGTGGCTACACCTTC	CASSLGPAVGGYTF
TRBJ1-2	NA	NA	TRBV7-9	TGTTCCAGCAGCTTTCCCCTAACGCATGGCTACACCTTC	CSSSFPLTHGYTF